These 30 T cell receptor beta chains share one sample of origin, sequenced in a study of blood T cell repertoires in COVID-19. TCRdb keeps only in-frame clones here, not all; method: immunoSEQ multiplex PCR. The sample lists about 220,000 clones; roughly four fifths were seen once. The source material was PBMCs or T cells enriched from blood (not recorded which). The receptors stem from a woman aged 55 to 70 who had recovered from COVID-19.

The chain has TRBV5-1 and TRBJ1-6; 7 positions agree with TRBD1. The V gene's germline CDR1 is SGHRS and CDR2 YFSETQ. The CDR3 has 16 amino acids. Losses at the gene ends were 0 bases for V and 5 bases for J; bases not matched to a gene: 5. The CDR3 DNA sequence: TGCGCCAGCAGCTTGGTGACAGGGACCAATAATTCACCCCTCCACTTT. Amino acid sequence: CASSLVTGTNNSPLHF.

The chain combines TRBV9 with TRBJ1-5; TRBD1 matches 8 bases. The ends lost 3 bases at V and 1 base at J; junction bases unmatched: 18. Germline-derived CDR1 and CDR2 are SGDLS and YYNGEE. The length of the CDR3 is 20 residues. The CDR3 reads CASSETYPTGQGVSNQPQHF. The CDR3, as DNA: TGTGCCAGCAGCGAGACTTACCCTACAGGACAGGGAGTAAGCAATCAGCCCCAGCATTTT.

This sequence joins TRBV7-2 and TRBJ2-2; 13 bases fit TRBD2. The CDR3 totals 19 residues. The V and J ends lost 4 bases and 7 bases, in that order; junction bases with no gene match: 15. The germline V gene encodes CDR1 SGHTA and CDR2 FQGNSA. The CDR3 coding sequence is TGTGCCAGCAGCTCGACCGCCCGGACTAGCGGGGGACAGGGCGGGGAGCTGTTTTTT. Its protein is CASSSTARTSGGQGGELFF.

This chain joins TRBV18 and TRBJ2-3; 7 positions match TRBD1. Germline lookup yields CDR1 KGHSH and CDR2 LQKENI. CDR3 length: 15 residues. Germline trimming cut 4 bases from V and 2 bases from J; bases unmatched to any gene: 6. The CDR3 DNA follows: TGTGCCAGCTCACACCGGGACAGAATCACAGATACGCAGTATTTT. Its translation is CASSHRDRITDTQYF.

The rearrangement joins TRBV5-6 to TRBJ1-5, with 9 bases that match TRBD1. This CDR3 has 19 residues. Germline V gene lookup returns CDR1 SGHDT and CDR2 YYEEEE. V was pared by 0 bases and J by 0 bases, with 10 bases of the junction left unmatched. The CDR3 nucleotides read TGTGCCAGCAGCTTGGACGGAGACAGGGGGATGGGTAGCAATCAGCCCCAGCATTTT. Its protein product is CASSLDGDRGMGSNQPQHF.

This clone was detected only once. The chain recombines TRBV6-5 with TRBJ2-1; the match to TRBD2 covers 14 bases. V was clipped by 6 bases and J by 12 bases; unmatched bases: 10. Germline assignment: CDR1 MNHEY and CDR2 SVGAGI. The length of the CDR3 is 15 residues. The CDR3 bases are TGTGCCAGCAGCAAGACTAGCGGGGGGGCCTCGGTGCAGTTCTTC. Translating gives CASSKTSGGASVQFF.

The chain uses TRBV7-9 and TRBJ1-2, with unresolved D. Germline V lookup: CDR1 SEHNR, CDR2 FQNEAQ (reference sequence). This CDR3 has 12 amino acids. Trimming removed 1 base at V and 5 bases at J, with 5 bases between. The CDR3 here is CASSLGVYGYTF. The CDR3 DNA sequence: TGTGCCAGCAGCTTAGGAGTTTATGGCTACACCTTC.

The gene calls are TRBV2 and TRBJ1-2; D gene unclear. V lost 3 bases, J lost 0 bases, and 5 bases lay in between. This CDR3 has 13 residues. Germline V gene lookup returns CDR1 SNHLY and CDR2 FYNNEI. CDR3 protein: CASSETTNYGYTF. DNA of the CDR3: TGTGCCAGCAGTGAGACTACTAACTATGGCTACACCTTC.

The chain employs TRBV2 and TRBJ1-2; D perhaps matches TRBD1 (5 bases). Germline loops: CDR1 SNHLY, CDR2 FYNNEI. The length of the CDR3 is 16 residues. Trimming shortened V by 6 bases and J by 6 bases, and 23 bases separated the two germline ends. The CDR3 nucleotides are TGTGCCAGCAGGATAACCGGGACGGGGGACGATAATGGCTACACCTTC. Encoded protein: CASRITGTGDDNGYTF.

The chain combines TRBV6-4 with TRBJ1-1, with TRBD1 matching over 9 bases. J gave up 5 bases and V 5 bases, and 9 bases lay outside the gene matches. The V gene's germline CDR1 is MRHNA and CDR2 SNTAGT. This CDR3 contains 15 residues. The CDR3 DNA follows: TGTGCCAGCAGTCGGACAGGGGCCGGGGGGACTGAAGCTTTCTTT. This encodes CASSRTGAGGTEAFF.

The J gene is TRBJ2-7, the V gene TRBV25-1; D unclear. With 7 bases removed from V and 2 bases from J, the gap between germline ends came to 18 bases. The germline CDR1 and CDR2 sequences are MGHDK and SYGVNS. This CDR3 comprises 15 residues. The CDR3 here is CASTPECRLAYEQYF. The CDR3 DNA follows: TGTGCCAGCACCCCAGAGTGTCGGCTAGCCTACGAGCAGTACTTC.

The V and J genes are TRBV19 and TRBJ2-1; the match to TRBD1 covers 8 bases. V gave up 7 bases and J gave up 8 bases; unmatched junction bases: 13. Germline lookup yields CDR1 LNHDA and CDR2 SQIVND (reference sequence). The CDR3 runs to 15 residues. In DNA form, the CDR3 reads TGTGCCAGTACCACCAGGGGACAGGTAGGGGATGAGCAGTTCTTC. Its translation: CASTTRGQVGDEQFF.

V gene TRBV5-8 combines with J gene TRBJ2-3, with D possibly TRBD2 on 5 matching bases. This CDR3 spans 13 amino acids. V lost 4 bases to trimming and J lost 4 bases, with 10 bases between them. Germline loops: CDR1 SGHTS, CDR2 YDEGEE. CDR3 protein: CASSPRVSDTQYF. CDR3 in DNA: TGTGCCAGCAGCCCGAGGGTGTCAGATACGCAGTATTTT.

This CDR3 reads CASSAGGAANYGYTF. The DNA of the CDR3 is TGTGCCAGCAGTGCCGGGGGGGCCGCGAACTATGGCTACACCTTC. The chain recombines TRBV2 with TRBJ1-2, with a weak D call TRBD1 (6 bases). Germline V gene sequence: CDR1 SNHLY, CDR2 FYNNEI. V was trimmed by 4 bases and J by 2 bases, leaving 14 bases between them. There are 15 residues in the CDR3.

The V call is TRBV25-1, the J call TRBJ2-3; the D gene is possibly TRBD1 (6 bases). V lost 2 bases, J lost 0 bases, and 12 bases lay in between. The CDR3 is 16 residues long. Germline CDR1 reads MGHDK; CDR2 reads SYGVNS. The CDR3, as DNA: TGTGCCAGCAGTGAAGACAGGAGGACTAGCACAGATACGCAGTATTTT. It specifies CASSEDRRTSTDTQYF.

The chain couples TRBV7-2 to TRBJ2-7, with 11 bases lining up with TRBD1. Germline V gene sequence: CDR1 SGHTA, CDR2 FQGNSA. The V and J ends lost 4 bases and 6 bases, in that order; junction bases with no gene match: 11. CDR3 size: 16 residues. The CDR3 spells CASSSSYGQGASEQYF. For the CDR3, the DNA is TGTGCCAGCAGCTCCTCTTACGGACAGGGGGCGTCCGAGCAGTACTTC.

This clone has a single count. The chain joins TRBV3-1 (or the pseudogene TRBV3-2) to TRBJ2-7, with 7 nucleotides matching TRBD1. The CDR3 has 15 amino acids. Germline CDR1 LGHDT, CDR2 YNNKEL (reference sequence). The ends lost 1 base at V and 5 bases at J; junction bases unmatched: 8. The CDR3 sequence is CASSQVLQGRNEQYF. The CDR3 nucleotides are TGTGCCAGCAGCCAAGTACTACAGGGGCGGAACGAGCAGTACTTC.

The chain recombines TRBV11-2 with TRBJ2-2, with a tentative D call TRBD2 (6 bases). V lost 1 base, J lost 6 bases, and 6 bases lay in between. CDR1 SGHAT and CDR2 FQNNGV come from the germline V gene. The CDR3 contains 13 residues. The CDR3 is CASSLGGAGELFF. In DNA form, the CDR3 reads TGTGCCAGCAGCTTAGGCGGGGCCGGGGAGCTGTTTTTT.

The chain uses TRBV30 and TRBJ1-2; 8 bases fit TRBD1. V was pared by 2 bases and J by 3 bases, with 11 bases of the junction left unmatched. CDR1 and CDR2 (germline): GTSNPN, SVGIG (reference sequence). This CDR3 has 16 residues. The CDR3 reads CAWSNPGAGGDYGYTF. Here the CDR3 DNA reads TGTGCCTGGAGTAACCCCGGGGCAGGGGGCGACTATGGCTACACCTTC. The full variable domain, in which reference TRBV30 and TRBJ1-2 provide the parts outside the CDR3, is SQTIHQWPATLVQPVGSPLSLECTVEGTSNPNLYWYRQAAGRGLQLLFYSVGIGQISSEVPQNLSASRPQDRQFILSSKKLLLSDSGFYLCAWSNPGAGGDYGYTFGSGTRLTVV.

This rearrangement joins TRBV6-5 to TRBJ1-2; 11 positions agree with TRBD1. The CDR3 spans 14 residues. CDR1 is MNHEY and CDR2 is SVGAGI in the germline V gene. V shed 6 bases, J shed 3 bases, and the junction held 3 bases outside the gene matches. The CDR3 DNA reads as TGTGCCAGCAGGCGGGGACAGGGGGACTATGGCTACACCTTC. This encodes CASRRGQGDYGYTF.

This clone was found a few times. V is TRBV7-2 and J is TRBJ2-2, with 7 bases lining up with TRBD1. Germline-derived CDR1 and CDR2 are SGHTA and FQGNSA. This CDR3 is built from 14 residues. Unmatched junction bases numbered 7, after V lost 5 bases and J lost 7 bases. The CDR3 bases are TGTGCCAGCAGCACCGGGACAGTGTTCGGGGAGCTGTTTTTT. It translates to CASSTGTVFGELFF. The full variable domain, with the rest looked up from reference TRBV7-2 and TRBJ2-2, is GAGVSQSPSNKVTEKGKDVELRCDPISGHTALYWYRQSLGQGLEFLIYFQGNSAPDKSGLPSDRFSAERTGGSVSTLTIQRTQQEDSAVYLCASSTGTVFGELFFGEGSRLTVL.

This chain uses TRBV25-1 with TRBJ1-5, with 7 nucleotides matching TRBD1. The V and J ends lost 3 bases and 4 bases, in that order; junction bases with no gene match: 3. In germline, CDR1 is MGHDK, CDR2 SYGVNS. This CDR3 is 14 amino acids long. CDR3 in amino acids: CASSDVTGNQPQHF. CDR3 DNA sequence: TGTGCCAGCAGTGATGTGACAGGGAATCAGCCCCAGCATTTT.

This chain joins TRBV2 and TRBJ1-2; TRBD1 aligns across 9 bases. In germline, CDR1 is SNHLY, CDR2 FYNNEI. The CDR3 is 14 residues long. V lost 5 bases to trimming and J lost 4 bases; unmatched junction nucleotides: 5. CDR3 sequence reads: CASSSRDRVYGYTF. As DNA, the CDR3 is TGTGCCAGCAGTTCCCGGGACAGGGTCTATGGCTACACCTTC.

The J gene is TRBJ2-6, the V gene TRBV6-4, with D unresolved. This CDR3 has 15 amino acids. V gave up 4 bases and J gave up 1 base, with 8 bases separating them. Germline V gene data show CDR1 as MRHNA and CDR2 as SNTAGT. The CDR3 sequence is CASSVSVSGANVLTF. CDR3 nucleotides: TGTGCCAGCAGTGTATCCGTTTCTGGGGCCAACGTCCTGACTTTC.

The V and J genes are TRBV2 and TRBJ1-1; D perhaps matches TRBD1 (5 bases). Germline loops: CDR1 SNHLY, CDR2 FYNNEI. The length of the CDR3 is 14 residues. V was pared by 0 bases and J by 1 base, with 6 bases between. The CDR3 DNA follows: TGTGCCAGCAGTGAAGCGGGGCGGAACACTGAAGCTTTCTTT. Its protein product is CASSEAGRNTEAFF.

The chain recombines TRBV30 with TRBJ1-2; D ambiguous. The CDR3 is made up of 15 amino acids. Germline CDR1 GTSNPN, CDR2 SVGIG (reference sequence). Trimming pared 0 bases from V and 7 bases from J, leaving 18 bases between. CDR3 coding DNA: TGTGCCTGGAGTGTACCGGTTGGGTCGACGGGTGGCTACACCTTC. Its translation is CAWSVPVGSTGGYTF.

The chain is built from TRBV19 and TRBJ1-3; 8 nucleotides agree with TRBD1. This CDR3 contains 17 residues. After removal of 5 bases from V and 6 bases from J, the junction contained 15 bases not matched to a gene. The germline V gene has CDR1 LNHDA and CDR2 SQIVND (reference sequence). For the CDR3, the DNA is TGTGCCAGTAGTCCTGCCATATTGGACAGGGAGGAAAACACCATATATTTT. It yields the protein CASSPAILDREENTIYF.

The gene calls are TRBV5-1 and TRBJ2-2; 12 bases fit TRBD2. This CDR3 region has 17 residues. Germline values: CDR1 SGHRS, CDR2 YFSETQ. The J segment lost 2 bases and the V segment lost 4 bases, leaving 6 bases of the junction unmatched. CDR3 bases: TGCGCCAGCAGCGGCGGACTAGCGGGGCCTAACACCGGGGAGCTGTTTTTT. Its protein product is CASSGGLAGPNTGELFF.

This clone showed up just a few times. The chain couples TRBV7-9 to TRBJ1-1; D is possibly TRBD1 (6 bases). Trimming removed 2 bases at V and 8 bases at J, with 15 bases between. Germline V lookup: CDR1 SEHNR, CDR2 FQNEAQ (reference sequence). The CDR3 contains 14 residues. Here the CDR3 reads CASSLKGGGAEAFF. The CDR3 region has the DNA TGTGCCAGCAGCTTAAAAGGGGGAGGGGCGGAAGCTTTCTTT.

The gene calls are TRBV14 and TRBJ2-3, with 9 bases lining up with TRBD2. V lost 4 bases to trimming and J lost 9 bases; unmatched junction nucleotides: 11. Germline V lookup: CDR1 SGHDN, CDR2 FVKESK. This CDR3 spans 15 amino acids. The CDR3 bases are TGTGCCAGCAGCCTAGCGGGGGCCCGTGAAAGCACGCAGTATTTT. This translates into CASSLAGARESTQYF.